The sequence of this T cell receptor (beta chain) was determined in a study of blood T cell repertoires in COVID-19. Trimming cost V 5 bases and J 3 bases, with 26 bases left between them. CDR1 is MNHEY and CDR2 is SVGEGT in the germline V gene. CDR3 length equals 18 residues. This clone was recorded only once. Assay: immunoSEQ multiplex PCR; the TCRdb copy retains only in-frame clones and omits some. The sample records roughly 69,000 clones, about nine tenths being singletons. The V and J genes are TRBV6-2 or TRBV6-3 and TRBJ2-7; the D is unclear. The sequence came from a man aged 45-60 years with active COVID-19. Sequenced sample: peripheral blood. The CDR3 sequence is CASSERKSNGKAYYEQYF. For the CDR3, the DNA is TGTGCCAGCAGTGAGAGGAAGAGCAACGGCAAAGCGTACTACGAGCAGTACTTC.